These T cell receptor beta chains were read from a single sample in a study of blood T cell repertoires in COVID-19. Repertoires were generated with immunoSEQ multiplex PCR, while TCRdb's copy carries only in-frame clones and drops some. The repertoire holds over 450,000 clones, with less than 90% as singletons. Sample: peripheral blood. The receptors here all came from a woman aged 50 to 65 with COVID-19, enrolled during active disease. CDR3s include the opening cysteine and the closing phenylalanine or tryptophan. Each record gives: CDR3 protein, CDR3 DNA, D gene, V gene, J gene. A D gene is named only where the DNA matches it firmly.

CDR3aa: CAWSVEAVGLYGYTF
CDR3nt: TGTGCCTGGAGTGTGGAGGCAGTGGGCCTCTATGGCTACACCTTC
d_gene: NA
v_gene: TRBV30
j_gene: TRBJ1-2

CDR3aa: CASSPRGGASTEAFF
CDR3nt: TGTGCCAGCAGCCCGAGGGGAGGGGCTAGCACTGAAGCTTTCTTT
d_gene: NA
v_gene: TRBV9
j_gene: TRBJ1-1

CDR3aa: CASSFLAGAPHTQYF
CDR3nt: TGTGCCAGCAGCTTTCTAGCGGGGGCCCCCCATACGCAGTATTTT
d_gene: TRBD2
v_gene: TRBV7-3
j_gene: TRBJ2-3

CDR3aa: CASSLQGLGSPLHF
CDR3nt: TGTGCCAGCAGCTTACAGGGATTAGGTTCACCCCTCCACTTT
d_gene: NA
v_gene: TRBV13
j_gene: TRBJ1-6

CDR3aa: CAKGGQGGHEAFF
CDR3nt: TGTGCCAAAGGGGGCCAGGGGGGCCATGAAGCTTTCTTT
d_gene: TRBD1
v_gene: TRBV6-5
j_gene: TRBJ1-1

CDR3aa: CASSSTGGLSYEQYF
CDR3nt: TGTGCCAGCAGTTCGACAGGGGGCCTTTCCTACGAGCAGTACTTC
d_gene: TRBD1
v_gene: TRBV7-9
j_gene: TRBJ2-7

CDR3aa: CASSLGAPEPGYTF
CDR3nt: TGCGCCAGCAGCTTGGGGGCCCCTGAACCTGGCTACACCTTC
d_gene: NA
v_gene: TRBV5-1
j_gene: TRBJ1-2

CDR3aa: CASSLAAGALYF
CDR3nt: TGTGCCAGCAGCTTAGCAGCAGGGGCCCTGTACTTC
d_gene: NA
v_gene: TRBV7-9
j_gene: TRBJ2-7

CDR3aa: CAWTSGGDRAQYF
CDR3nt: TGTGCCTGGACTAGCGGGGGTGACAGGGCCCAGTACTTC
d_gene: TRBD2
v_gene: TRBV30
j_gene: TRBJ2-5

CDR3aa: CASSESSRRVGLFHF
CDR3nt: TGCGCCAGCAGTGAGTCCTCGCGGCGGGTGGGCCTGTTCCACTTT
d_gene: NA
v_gene: TRBV10-2
j_gene: TRBJ1-6

CDR3aa: CAREGATSGEQYF
CDR3nt: TGTGCCAGGGAAGGGGCGACTAGCGGTGAGCAGTACTTC
d_gene: TRBD2
v_gene: TRBV2
j_gene: TRBJ2-7

CDR3aa: CASSQHQEETQYF
CDR3nt: TGTGCCAGCAGCCAACACCAGGAAGAGACCCAGTACTTC
d_gene: NA
v_gene: TRBV3-1/TRBV3-2
j_gene: TRBJ2-5

CDR3aa: CASSLSGGGEQYF
CDR3nt: TGTGCCAGCAGCTTATCGGGGGGAGGCGAGCAGTACTTC
d_gene: TRBD2
v_gene: TRBV7-3
j_gene: TRBJ2-7

CDR3aa: CASSLARDTEAFF
CDR3nt: TGTGCCAGCAGCCTTGCGAGGGACACTGAAGCTTTCTTT
d_gene: NA
v_gene: TRBV11-2
j_gene: TRBJ1-1

CDR3aa: CASSPQGAVTEAFF
CDR3nt: TGTGCCAGCAGCCCCCAGGGGGCGGTCACTGAAGCTTTCTTT
d_gene: TRBD1
v_gene: TRBV28
j_gene: TRBJ1-1